The text below deals with one T cell receptor beta chain. These data originate in a study of blood T cell repertoires in COVID-19. About the study: The United States, Italy and Spain provided the acute and convalescent COVID-19 samples. T cells, B-cell-depleted T cells, or PBMCs provided the cDNA or gDNA that served as material.

Per the original methods: From reference gene primer amplification, estimates of nucleated cell counts were derived. Here immunoSEQ multiplex PCR was the method, and the copy in TCRdb shows in-frame clones only, minus some. The DNA gave D and trimming, while V, J and clone size come from that table. The data show approximately 30,000 clones, with roughly 80% seen just once and more than 45% held by the top ten. This receptor was taken from a man in his fifties with active or convalescent COVID-19. Source material: peripheral blood.

DNA for the CDR3: TGCGCCAGCAGCTTGGCAGCAGGGGCCAACTATGGCTACACCTTC. Residues: CASSLAAGANYGYTF. J is TRBJ1-2 and V is TRBV5-1; TRBD1 might be the D (6 bases). Trimming removed 0 bases from V and 2 bases from J, with 11 bases in between. The CDR3 is made up of 15 amino acids. Germline assignment: CDR1 SGHRS and CDR2 YFSETQ.